This T cell receptor (beta chain) appears in the sequencing data of a study of neurological immune-mediated disorders. Broader study findings: The expanded clones of different subjects shared no CDR3 amino acid sequences (suggesting private repertoires in all groups).

A single record per CDR3 protein comes from TCRdb applying MiXCR to the 5' RACE reads. The table records 100,000 or so distinct CDR3 sequences, 3.5% of them present only once. This clonotype has ten or more counts. What it recognizes is unknown. Germline lookup yields CDR1 SGHKS and CDR2 YYEKEE (reference sequence). With 2 bases clipped from V and 2 bases from J, the junction kept 3 bases outside the gene matches. The length of the CDR3 is 15 residues. Sequencing input: PBMCs. The rearrangement links TRBV5-5 to TRBJ1-5; 8 bases are a match to TRBD1. The sequence was obtained from a woman younger than 30 with multiple sclerosis. The CDR3 here is CASSFGQGRNQPQHF. DNA of the CDR3: TGTGCCAGCAGCTTCGGACAGGGACGCAATCAGCCCCAGCATTTT.